This passage covers 2 T cell receptor beta chains from one sample sequenced in a study of CXCR3-negative and CXCR3-positive naive CD8 T cells. Study-level points and caveats: More hydrophobic TRB CDR3s occurred in CXCR3-positive than in CXCR3-negative naive cells.

These receptors have no identified antigens. cDNA libraries for TRB were generated by 5' RACE incorporating UMI labels. Reanalyzing the 5' RACE reads, TCRdb keeps one entry per CDR3 protein, without DNA. The table for this sample gives over 70,000 distinct CDR3 sequences. The sample comprised naive CXCR3+ CD8+ T cells from blood. The subset is: CD45RO-CCR7+CD27+CD95- naive CD8+ T cells expressing CXCR3 (TNR3+). Receptors originate from a human donor in good health. Some clones in this sample may be carry-over from other donors' samples.

The chain is built from TRBV28 and TRBJ2-1; absent DNA, TCRdb's TRBD2 call cannot be checked. The CDR3 has 16 residues. Per germline, CDR1 MDHEN and CDR2 SYDVKM. The CDR3 spells CASSLPGGTENNEQFF.

The CDR3 loop is CASSLVWSAHQPQHF. The J gene is TRBJ1-5, the V gene TRBV7-2. Looked up from germline, CDR1 is SGHTA and CDR2 is FQGNSA. This CDR3 is built from 15 residues.